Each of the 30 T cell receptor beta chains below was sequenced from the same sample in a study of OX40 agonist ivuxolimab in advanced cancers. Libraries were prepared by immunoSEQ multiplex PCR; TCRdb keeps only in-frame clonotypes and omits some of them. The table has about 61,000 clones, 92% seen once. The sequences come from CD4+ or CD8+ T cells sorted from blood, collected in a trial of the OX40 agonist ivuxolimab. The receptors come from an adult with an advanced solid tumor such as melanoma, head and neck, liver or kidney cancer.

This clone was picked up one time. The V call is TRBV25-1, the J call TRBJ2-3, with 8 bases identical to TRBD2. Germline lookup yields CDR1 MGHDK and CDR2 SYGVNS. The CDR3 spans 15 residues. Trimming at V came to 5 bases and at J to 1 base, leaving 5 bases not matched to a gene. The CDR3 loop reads CASSRGRSRTDTQYF. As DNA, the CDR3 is TGTGCCAGCAGTCGCGGGAGGTCCCGCACAGATACGCAGTATTTT.

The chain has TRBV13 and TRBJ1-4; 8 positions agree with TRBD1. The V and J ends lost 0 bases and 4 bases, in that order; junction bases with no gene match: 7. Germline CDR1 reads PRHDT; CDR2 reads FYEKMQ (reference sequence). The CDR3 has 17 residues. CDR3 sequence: CASSLGAGGRLNEKLFF. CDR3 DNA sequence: TGTGCCAGCAGCTTAGGTGCAGGGGGCAGACTTAATGAAAAACTGTTTTTT.

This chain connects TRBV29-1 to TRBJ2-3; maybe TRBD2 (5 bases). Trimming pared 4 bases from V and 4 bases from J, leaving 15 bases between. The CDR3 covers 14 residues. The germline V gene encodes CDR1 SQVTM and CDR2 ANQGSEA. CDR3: CSVGCNGKSDTQYF. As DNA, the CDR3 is TGCAGCGTTGGTTGCAACGGGAAATCAGATACGCAGTATTTT.

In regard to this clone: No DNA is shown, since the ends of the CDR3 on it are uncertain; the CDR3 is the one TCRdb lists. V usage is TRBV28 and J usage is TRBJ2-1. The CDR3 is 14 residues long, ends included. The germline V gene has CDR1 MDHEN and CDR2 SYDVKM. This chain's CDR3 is CASSWTFGANEQFF.

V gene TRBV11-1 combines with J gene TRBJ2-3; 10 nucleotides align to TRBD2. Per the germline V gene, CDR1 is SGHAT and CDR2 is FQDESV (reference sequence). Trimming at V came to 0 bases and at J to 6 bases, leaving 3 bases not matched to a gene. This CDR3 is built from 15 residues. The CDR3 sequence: CASSLAAGGRDTQYF. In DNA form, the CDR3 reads TGTGCCAGCAGCTTAGCAGCGGGGGGGCGGGATACGCAGTATTTT.

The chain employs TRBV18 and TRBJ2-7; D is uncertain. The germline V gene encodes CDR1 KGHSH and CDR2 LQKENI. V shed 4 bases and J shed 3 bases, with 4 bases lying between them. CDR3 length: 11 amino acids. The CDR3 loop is CASSRDYEQYF. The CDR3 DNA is TGTGCCAGCTCACGGGACTACGAGCAGTACTTC.

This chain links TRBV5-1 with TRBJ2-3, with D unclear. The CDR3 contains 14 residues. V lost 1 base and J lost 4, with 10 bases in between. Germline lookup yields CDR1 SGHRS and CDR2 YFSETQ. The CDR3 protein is CASSLMTDSDTQYF. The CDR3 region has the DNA TGCGCCAGCAGCTTGATGACTGACTCAGATACGCAGTATTTT.

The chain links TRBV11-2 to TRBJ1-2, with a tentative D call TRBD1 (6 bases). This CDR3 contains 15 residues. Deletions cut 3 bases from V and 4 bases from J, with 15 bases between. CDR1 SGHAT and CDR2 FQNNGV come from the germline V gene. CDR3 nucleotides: TGTGCCAGCAGCTTTACAGGGTTTAAGGGCTATGGCTACACCTTC. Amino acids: CASSFTGFKGYGYTF.

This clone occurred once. CDR3 amino acids: CASSSRQGGETFF. The DNA of the CDR3 is TGTGCCAGCAGTTCAAGACAGGGGGGGGAAACTTTCTTT. The genes are TRBV27 and TRBJ1-1; 9 positions agree with TRBD1. The CDR3 runs 13 residues. CDR1 is MNHEY, CDR2 SMNVEV, per germline (reference sequence). J lost 12 bases, V lost 4 bases, and 9 bases had no gene match.

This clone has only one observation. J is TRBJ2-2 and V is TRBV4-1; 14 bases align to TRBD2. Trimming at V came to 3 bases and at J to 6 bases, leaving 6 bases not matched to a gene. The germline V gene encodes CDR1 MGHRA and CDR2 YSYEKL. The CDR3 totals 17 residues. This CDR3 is CASSHLLGLAGAGELFF. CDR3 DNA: TGCGCCAGCAGCCATCTCTTGGGACTAGCGGGGGCCGGGGAGCTGTTTTTT.

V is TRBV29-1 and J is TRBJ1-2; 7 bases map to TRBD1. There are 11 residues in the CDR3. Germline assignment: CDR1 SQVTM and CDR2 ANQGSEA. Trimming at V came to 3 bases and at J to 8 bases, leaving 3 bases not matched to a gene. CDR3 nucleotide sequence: TGCAGCGTTGAGAGGGGGCAAGGCTACACCTTC. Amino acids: CSVERGQGYTF. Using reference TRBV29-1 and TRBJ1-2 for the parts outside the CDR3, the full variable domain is SAVISQKPSRDICQRGTSLTIQCQVDSQVTMMFWYRQQPGQSLTLIATANQGSEATYESGFVIDKFPISRPNLTFSTLTVSNMSPEDSSIYLCSVERGQGYTFGSGTRLTVV.

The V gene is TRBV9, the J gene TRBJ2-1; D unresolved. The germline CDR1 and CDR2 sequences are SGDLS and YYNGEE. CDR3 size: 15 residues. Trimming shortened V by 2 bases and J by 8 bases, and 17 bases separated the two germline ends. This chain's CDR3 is CASSVGSLPGDEQFF. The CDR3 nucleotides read TGTGCCAGCAGCGTTGGGTCCCTACCGGGCGATGAGCAGTTCTTC. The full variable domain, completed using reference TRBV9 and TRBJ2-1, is DSGVTQTPKHLITATGQRVTLRCSPRSGDLSVYWYQQSLDQGLQFLIQYYNGEERAKGNILERFSAQQFPDLHSELNLSSLELGDSALYFCASSVGSLPGDEQFFGPGTRLTVL.

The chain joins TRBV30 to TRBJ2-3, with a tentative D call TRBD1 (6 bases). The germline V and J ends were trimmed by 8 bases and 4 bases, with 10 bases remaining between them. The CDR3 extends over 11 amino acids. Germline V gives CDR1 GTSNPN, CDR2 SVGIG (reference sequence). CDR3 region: CAGGWPDTQYF. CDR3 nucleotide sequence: TGTGCCGGGGGCTGGCCAGATACGCAGTATTTT.

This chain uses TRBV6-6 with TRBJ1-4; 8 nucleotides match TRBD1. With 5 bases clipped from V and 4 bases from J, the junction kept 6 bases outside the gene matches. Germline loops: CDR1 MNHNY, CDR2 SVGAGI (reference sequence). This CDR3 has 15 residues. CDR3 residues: CASSDTGGFNEKLFF. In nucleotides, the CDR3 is TGTGCCAGCAGTGACACAGGGGGTTTTAATGAAAAACTGTTTTTT.

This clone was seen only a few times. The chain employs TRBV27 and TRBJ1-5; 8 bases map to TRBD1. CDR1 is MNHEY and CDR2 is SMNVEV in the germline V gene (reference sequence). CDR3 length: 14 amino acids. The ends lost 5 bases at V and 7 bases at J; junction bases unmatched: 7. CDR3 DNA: TGTGCCAGCAGTATCGACAGGGGACACCAGCCCCAGCATTTT. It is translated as CASSIDRGHQPQHF.

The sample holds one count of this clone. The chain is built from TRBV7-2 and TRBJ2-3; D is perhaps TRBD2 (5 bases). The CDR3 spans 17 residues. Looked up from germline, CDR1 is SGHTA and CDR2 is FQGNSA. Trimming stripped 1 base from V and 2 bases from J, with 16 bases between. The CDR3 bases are TGTGCCAGCAGCTTAGACAGCCCCGGAGGATCCACAGATACGCAGTATTTT. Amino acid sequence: CASSLDSPGGSTDTQYF. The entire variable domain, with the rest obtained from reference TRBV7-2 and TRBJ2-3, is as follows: GAGVSQSPSNKVTEKGKDVELRCDPISGHTALYWYRQSLGQGLEFLIYFQGNSAPDKSGLPSDRFSAERTGGSVSTLTIQRTQQEDSAVYLCASSLDSPGGSTDTQYFGPGTRLTVL.

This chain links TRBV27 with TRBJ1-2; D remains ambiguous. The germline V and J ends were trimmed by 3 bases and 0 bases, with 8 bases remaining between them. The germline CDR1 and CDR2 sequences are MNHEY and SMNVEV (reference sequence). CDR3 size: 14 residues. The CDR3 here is CASSLVGTNYGYTF. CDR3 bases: TGTGCCAGCAGTTTGGTAGGAACTAACTATGGCTACACCTTC.

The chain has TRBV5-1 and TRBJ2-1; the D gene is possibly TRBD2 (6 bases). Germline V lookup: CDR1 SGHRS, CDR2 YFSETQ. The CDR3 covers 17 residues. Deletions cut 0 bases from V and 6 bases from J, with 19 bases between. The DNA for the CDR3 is TGCGCCAGCAGCTTGGGCTTCTCGGACTACGAGTCCAATGAGCAGTTCTTC. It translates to CASSLGFSDYESNEQFF.

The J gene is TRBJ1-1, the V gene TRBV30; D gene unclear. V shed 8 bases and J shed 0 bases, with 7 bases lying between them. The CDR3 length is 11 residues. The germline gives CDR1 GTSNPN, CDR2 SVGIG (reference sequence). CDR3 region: CANGLNTEAFF. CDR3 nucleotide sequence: TGTGCCAACGGACTGAACACTGAAGCTTTCTTT. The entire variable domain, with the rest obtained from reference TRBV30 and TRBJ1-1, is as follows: SQTIHQWPATLVQPVGSPLSLECTVEGTSNPNLYWYRQAAGRGLQLLFYSVGIGQISSEVPQNLSASRPQDRQFILSSKKLLLSDSGFYLCANGLNTEAFFGQGTRLTVV.

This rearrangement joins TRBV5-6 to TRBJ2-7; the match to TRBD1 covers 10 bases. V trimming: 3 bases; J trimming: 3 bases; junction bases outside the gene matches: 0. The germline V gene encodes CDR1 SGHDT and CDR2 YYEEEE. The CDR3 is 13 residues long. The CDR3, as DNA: TGTGCCAGCAGCTGGGACAGGGGCTACGAGCAGTACGTC. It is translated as CASSWDRGYEQYV.

CDR3 protein: CASSWDREVVQPQHF. The CDR3 DNA reads TGTGCCAGCAGTTGGGACAGGGAGGTCGTACAGCCCCAGCATTTT. The genes are TRBV28 and TRBJ1-5; 9 nucleotides line up with TRBD1. The germline gives CDR1 MDHEN, CDR2 SYDVKM. V dropped 4 bases and J dropped 7; count of bases not matched to a gene: 8. The CDR3 covers 15 residues.

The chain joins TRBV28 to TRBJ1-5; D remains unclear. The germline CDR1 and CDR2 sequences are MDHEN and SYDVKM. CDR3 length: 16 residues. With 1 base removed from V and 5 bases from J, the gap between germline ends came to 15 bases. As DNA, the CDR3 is TGTGCCAGCAGTTTATTGGTGGAGCAGGTAGATCAGCCCCAGCATTTT. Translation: CASSLLVEQVDQPQHF.

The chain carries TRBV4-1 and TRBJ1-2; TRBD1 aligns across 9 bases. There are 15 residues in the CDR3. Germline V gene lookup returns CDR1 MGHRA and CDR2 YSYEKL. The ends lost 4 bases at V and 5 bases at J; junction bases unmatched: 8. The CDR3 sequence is CASSLGDRAIYGYTF. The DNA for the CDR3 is TGCGCCAGCAGCCTAGGGGACAGGGCAATATATGGCTACACCTTC.

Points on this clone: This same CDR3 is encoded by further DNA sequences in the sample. The CDR3 sequence is CASSSSSYEQYF. The CDR3 bases are TGTGCCAGCAGCTCGAGCTCCTACGAGCAGTACTTC. The J gene is TRBJ2-7, the V gene TRBV7-2, with D uncertain. This CDR3 has 12 residues. Trimming removed 4 bases at V and 0 bases at J, with 4 bases between. Germline V CDR1 and CDR2: SGHTA, FQGNSA.

For the CDR3, the DNA is TGTGCCAGCAGCGTCACTAGCGGGAGTGGGGATGAGCAGTTCTTC. This sequence encodes CASSVTSGSGDEQFF. The J gene is TRBJ2-1, the V gene TRBV9; 11 nucleotides line up with TRBD2. The J segment lost 8 bases and the V segment lost 2 bases, leaving 6 bases of the junction unmatched. The CDR3 covers 15 residues. Looked up from germline, CDR1 is SGDLS and CDR2 is YYNGEE.

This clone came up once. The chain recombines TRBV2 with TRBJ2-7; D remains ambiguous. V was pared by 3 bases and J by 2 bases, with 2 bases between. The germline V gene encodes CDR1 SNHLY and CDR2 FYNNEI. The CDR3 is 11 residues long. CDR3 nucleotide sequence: TGTGCCAGCAGTGATACCTACGAGCAGTACGTC. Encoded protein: CASSDTYEQYV.

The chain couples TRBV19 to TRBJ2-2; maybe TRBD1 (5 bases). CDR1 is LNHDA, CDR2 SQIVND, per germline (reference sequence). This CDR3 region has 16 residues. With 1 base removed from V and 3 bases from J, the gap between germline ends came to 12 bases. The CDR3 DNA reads TGTGCCAGTAGTATAGGCTCTTGGGGCGACACCGGGGAGCTGTTTTTT. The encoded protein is CASSIGSWGDTGELFF.

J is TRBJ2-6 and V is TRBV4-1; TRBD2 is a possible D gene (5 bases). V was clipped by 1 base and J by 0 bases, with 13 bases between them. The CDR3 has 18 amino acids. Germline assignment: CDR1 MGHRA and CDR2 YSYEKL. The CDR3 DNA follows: TGCGCCAGCAGCCAAGTTGCAGGACTCGACTCTGGGGCCAACGTCCTGACTTTC. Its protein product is CASSQVAGLDSGANVLTF.

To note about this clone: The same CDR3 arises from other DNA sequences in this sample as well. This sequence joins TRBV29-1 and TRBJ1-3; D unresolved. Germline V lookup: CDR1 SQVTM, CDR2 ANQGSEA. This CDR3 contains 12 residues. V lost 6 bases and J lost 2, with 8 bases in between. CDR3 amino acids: CSVMRTGNTIYF. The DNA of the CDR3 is TGCAGCGTGATGAGAACTGGAAACACCATATATTTT. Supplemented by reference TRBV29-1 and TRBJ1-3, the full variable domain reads SAVISQKPSRDICQRGTSLTIQCQVDSQVTMMFWYRQQPGQSLTLIATANQGSEATYESGFVIDKFPISRPNLTFSTLTVSNMSPEDSSIYLCSVMRTGNTIYFGEGSWLTVV.

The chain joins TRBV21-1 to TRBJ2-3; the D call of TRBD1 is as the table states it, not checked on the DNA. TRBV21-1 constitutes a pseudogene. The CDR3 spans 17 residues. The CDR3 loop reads CASSKGPPGQGVDTQYF. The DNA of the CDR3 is TGTGCCAGCAGCAAAGGTCCTCCGGGACAAGGAGTGGATACGCAGTATTTT.